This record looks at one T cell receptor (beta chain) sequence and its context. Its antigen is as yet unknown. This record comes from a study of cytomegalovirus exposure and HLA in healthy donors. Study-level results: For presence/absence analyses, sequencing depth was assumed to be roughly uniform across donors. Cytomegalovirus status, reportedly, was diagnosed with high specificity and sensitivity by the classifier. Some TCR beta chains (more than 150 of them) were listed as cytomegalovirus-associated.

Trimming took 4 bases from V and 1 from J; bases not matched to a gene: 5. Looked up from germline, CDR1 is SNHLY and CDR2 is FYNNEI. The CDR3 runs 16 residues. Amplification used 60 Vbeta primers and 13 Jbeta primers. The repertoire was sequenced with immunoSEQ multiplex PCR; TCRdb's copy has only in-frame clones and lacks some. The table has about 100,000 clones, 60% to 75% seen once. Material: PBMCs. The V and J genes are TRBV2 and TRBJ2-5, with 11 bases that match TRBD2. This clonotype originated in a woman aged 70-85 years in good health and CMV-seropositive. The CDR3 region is CASSARLAGGQETQYF. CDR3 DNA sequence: TGTGCCAGCAGTGCGAGGCTAGCGGGGGGCCAAGAGACCCAGTACTTC.